The rows below give T cell receptor beta chains drawn from one sample of a study of cytotoxic CD8 clonotypes in ibrutinib-treated CLL. Method: immunoSEQ multiplex PCR; TCRdb's copy keeps in-frame clones and lacks some. This repertoire shows 110,000 to 150,000 clones, roughly 77% found once; its top ten account for 25% to 35%. Sequencing was performed on PBMCs, taken after 12 months of ibrutinib treatment. These receptors originate from a human donor with chronic lymphocytic leukemia. CDR3s include the opening cysteine and the closing phenylalanine or tryptophan. Fields, in order: J gene, V gene, CDR3 length, clone size, D gene, CDR3 DNA, CDR3 protein. A D gene is named only where the DNA matches it firmly. Not every row has a clone size; where given, it reads once, few, many or a size class.

J gene: TRBJ1-4
V gene: TRBV19
CDR3 length: 15
clone size: NA
D gene: NA
CDR3 DNA: TGTGCCAGTAGGGGGCAGGCCTCAACTAATGAAAAACTGTTTTTT
CDR3 protein: CASRGQASTNEKLFF

J gene: TRBJ2-7
V gene: TRBV4-1
CDR3 length: 15
clone size: NA
D gene: NA
CDR3 DNA: TGCGCCAGCAGCCCACAGGTCGGGAGTCCCTACGAGCAGTACTTC
CDR3 protein: CASSPQVGSPYEQYF

J gene: TRBJ1-1
V gene: TRBV7-9
CDR3 length: 15
clone size: NA
D gene: NA
CDR3 DNA: TGTGCCAGCACCCCCTGGGCAGGGTCGGGCACTGAAGCTTTCTTT
CDR3 protein: CASTPWAGSGTEAFF

J gene: TRBJ1-4
V gene: TRBV19
CDR3 length: 12
clone size: once
D gene: TRBD1
CDR3 DNA: TGTGCCACCAGTATCAGGGGGAAAAAACTGTTTTTT
CDR3 protein: CATSIRGKKLFF

J gene: TRBJ1-1
V gene: TRBV5-4
CDR3 length: 14
clone size: once
D gene: NA
CDR3 DNA: TGTGCCAGCAGCTTGATAGGCCAGTACCCTGAAGCTTTCTTT
CDR3 protein: CASSLIGQYPEAFF

J gene: TRBJ2-2
V gene: TRBV19
CDR3 length: 16
clone size: few
D gene: NA
CDR3 DNA: TGTGCCAGTAGTAATAGGCCGGAGGCGGGGACCGGGGAGCTGTTTTTT
CDR3 protein: CASSNRPEAGTGELFF

J gene: TRBJ1-4
V gene: TRBV9
CDR3 length: 13
clone size: NA
D gene: NA
CDR3 DNA: TGTGCCAGCAGCGTTCATAGCGAGGGAAAACTGTTTTTT
CDR3 protein: CASSVHSEGKLFF

J gene: TRBJ2-1
V gene: TRBV5-4
CDR3 length: 15
clone size: few
D gene: NA
CDR3 DNA: TGTGCCAGCAGCTTGTCACACGCGGTGCACAATGAGCAGTTCTTC
CDR3 protein: CASSLSHAVHNEQFF

J gene: TRBJ2-7
V gene: TRBV6-5
CDR3 length: 14
clone size: NA
D gene: TRBD2
CDR3 DNA: TGTGCCAGCACCCCGACTAGCGGGGCCTACGAGCAGTACTTC
CDR3 protein: CASTPTSGAYEQYF

J gene: TRBJ1-2
V gene: TRBV18
CDR3 length: 15
clone size: few
D gene: TRBD1
CDR3 DNA: TGTGCCAGCTCAACTTCAACCGGGACAGAAAGTGGCTACACCTTC
CDR3 protein: CASSTSTGTESGYTF

J gene: TRBJ1-2
V gene: TRBV7-3
CDR3 length: 13
clone size: medium-sized
D gene: NA
CDR3 DNA: TGTGCCAGCAGCCTCTCCAGGGGACGAGGCTACACCTTC
CDR3 protein: CASSLSRGRGYTF

J gene: TRBJ1-2
V gene: TRBV5-6
CDR3 length: 14
clone size: NA
D gene: NA
CDR3 DNA: TGTGCCAGCAGCTTGGGCCAGGGGTACTATGGCTACACCTTC
CDR3 protein: CASSLGQGYYGYTF

J gene: TRBJ2-7
V gene: TRBV18
CDR3 length: 12
clone size: NA
D gene: NA
CDR3 DNA: TGTGCCAGCTCACGAGGGACTGAAGAGCAGTACTTC
CDR3 protein: CASSRGTEEQYF

J gene: TRBJ2-1
V gene: TRBV6-1
CDR3 length: 13
clone size: NA
D gene: NA
CDR3 DNA: TGTGCCAGCAGTGAAGCTGGACAGAATGAGCAGTTCTTC
CDR3 protein: CASSEAGQNEQFF

J gene: TRBJ2-1
V gene: TRBV29-1
CDR3 length: 16
clone size: NA
D gene: TRBD2
CDR3 DNA: TGCAGCGTTGAAACCTTAGGACTAGCGGATAGCTATGAGCAGTTCTTC
CDR3 protein: CSVETLGLADSYEQFF

J gene: TRBJ2-2
V gene: TRBV6-1
CDR3 length: 12
clone size: NA
D gene: NA
CDR3 DNA: TGTGCCAGTAGGCAGGCTGCCGGGGAGCTGTTTTTT
CDR3 protein: CASRQAAGELFF

J gene: TRBJ1-5
V gene: TRBV2
CDR3 length: 13
clone size: NA
D gene: NA
CDR3 DNA: TGTGCCAGCAGAGGAAACAGTAATCAGCCCCAGCATTTT
CDR3 protein: CASRGNSNQPQHF

J gene: TRBJ2-2
V gene: TRBV7-9
CDR3 length: 17
clone size: NA
D gene: NA
CDR3 DNA: TGTGCCAGCAGCCCCCCGGAGGGGGGGGCAGGCACCGGGGAGCTGTTTTTT
CDR3 protein: CASSPPEGGAGTGELFF

J gene: TRBJ1-1
V gene: TRBV7-9
CDR3 length: 13
clone size: NA
D gene: NA
CDR3 DNA: TGTGCCAGCAGTCTACTCGGGAAGTCTGAAGCTTTCTTT
CDR3 protein: CASSLLGKSEAFF

J gene: TRBJ1-1
V gene: TRBV30
CDR3 length: 12
clone size: NA
D gene: NA
CDR3 DNA: TGTGCCTGGACCCGAGGGAGCACTGAAGCTTTCTTT
CDR3 protein: CAWTRGSTEAFF

J gene: TRBJ2-7
V gene: TRBV18
CDR3 length: 15
clone size: few
D gene: TRBD2
CDR3 DNA: TGTGCCAGCTCACCAGGGGCTAGCGGAAACTACGAGCAGTACTTC
CDR3 protein: CASSPGASGNYEQYF

J gene: TRBJ1-6
V gene: TRBV6-1
CDR3 length: 15
clone size: NA
D gene: NA
CDR3 DNA: TGTGCCAGCGAGGGCGGAGGGGGACGGAATTCACCCCTCCACTTT
CDR3 protein: CASEGGGGRNSPLHF

J gene: TRBJ2-6
V gene: TRBV18
CDR3 length: 15
clone size: NA
D gene: NA
CDR3 DNA: TGTGCCAGCTCACGAGAGAGCTCTGGGGCCAACGTCCTGACTTTC
CDR3 protein: CASSRESSGANVLTF

J gene: TRBJ1-5
V gene: TRBV15
CDR3 length: 14
clone size: NA
D gene: TRBD1
CDR3 DNA: TGTGCCACCAGCCTACAGGGGGCTAATCAGCCCCAGCATTTT
CDR3 protein: CATSLQGANQPQHF

J gene: TRBJ1-5
V gene: TRBV14
CDR3 length: 14
clone size: NA
D gene: NA
CDR3 DNA: TGTGCCAGCAGCCAAGCGGGGGGTGGTCAGCCCCAGCATTTT
CDR3 protein: CASSQAGGGQPQHF

J gene: TRBJ2-7
V gene: TRBV7-2
CDR3 length: 14
clone size: NA
D gene: TRBD1
CDR3 DNA: TGTGCCAGCAGCAGCCAGGGGGCAACCTACGAGCAGTACTTC
CDR3 protein: CASSSQGATYEQYF

J gene: TRBJ1-2
V gene: TRBV7-9
CDR3 length: 13
clone size: NA
D gene: TRBD1
CDR3 DNA: TGTGCCAGCAGCCCAGGGGGACACTATGGCTACACCTTC
CDR3 protein: CASSPGGHYGYTF

J gene: TRBJ2-7
V gene: TRBV6-5
CDR3 length: 13
clone size: NA
D gene: TRBD2
CDR3 DNA: TGTGCCAGCAGTCTTAGCGGGAGCTACGAGCAGTACTTC
CDR3 protein: CASSLSGSYEQYF

J gene: TRBJ2-7
V gene: TRBV28
CDR3 length: 15
clone size: NA
D gene: NA
CDR3 DNA: TGTGCCAGCAGTAGCTTGGCTGCGCGGTCCTACGAGCAGTACTTC
CDR3 protein: CASSSLAARSYEQYF

J gene: TRBJ2-5
V gene: TRBV2
CDR3 length: 14
clone size: NA
D gene: TRBD2
CDR3 DNA: TGTGCCAGCAGACGAACTAGCGGGGGAGAGACCCAGTACTTC
CDR3 protein: CASRRTSGGETQYF

J gene: TRBJ1-5
V gene: TRBV7-2
CDR3 length: 14
clone size: few
D gene: NA
CDR3 DNA: TGTGCCAGCAGCTTAGGGTCGGTTAATCAGCCCCAGCATTTT
CDR3 protein: CASSLGSVNQPQHF

J gene: TRBJ1-5
V gene: TRBV10-3
CDR3 length: 15
clone size: NA
D gene: NA
CDR3 DNA: TGTGCCATCAGTGAAGGGCAGGGGCCCTATCAGCCCCAGCATTTT
CDR3 protein: CAISEGQGPYQPQHF

J gene: TRBJ2-5
V gene: TRBV10-3
CDR3 length: 17
clone size: once
D gene: TRBD2
CDR3 DNA: TGTGCCATCAGTGACCTCCCCCTTAGCGGGACTCAAGAGACCCAGTACTTC
CDR3 protein: CAISDLPLSGTQETQYF

J gene: TRBJ1-5
V gene: TRBV7-8
CDR3 length: 13
clone size: few
D gene: NA
CDR3 DNA: TGTGCCAGCATGATGGACCACAATCAGCCCCAGCATTTT
CDR3 protein: CASMMDHNQPQHF

J gene: TRBJ2-3
V gene: TRBV7-2
CDR3 length: 16
clone size: NA
D gene: TRBD2
CDR3 DNA: TGTGCCAGCAGCGTCCGACTAGCGGGAGAGACAGATACGCAGTATTTT
CDR3 protein: CASSVRLAGETDTQYF

J gene: TRBJ2-7
V gene: TRBV27
CDR3 length: 16
clone size: NA
D gene: TRBD2
CDR3 DNA: TGTGCCAGCAGTCATCCTGGGGCTAGCGGGGGCCACGAGCAGTACTTC
CDR3 protein: CASSHPGASGGHEQYF

J gene: TRBJ2-5
V gene: TRBV5-1
CDR3 length: 13
clone size: NA
D gene: NA
CDR3 DNA: TGCGCCAGCAGCTTGGACAACCAAGAGACCCAGTACTTC
CDR3 protein: CASSLDNQETQYF

J gene: TRBJ1-6
V gene: TRBV25-1
CDR3 length: 15
clone size: NA
D gene: NA
CDR3 DNA: TGTGCCAGCAGTGGCGGAGGCGGCGGGCATTCACCCCTCCACTTT
CDR3 protein: CASSGGGGGHSPLHF

J gene: TRBJ2-3
V gene: TRBV18
CDR3 length: 15
clone size: NA
D gene: NA
CDR3 DNA: TGTGCCAGCTCATCACAGGGAGGGGGCACAGATACGCAGTATTTT
CDR3 protein: CASSSQGGGTDTQYF

J gene: TRBJ1-1
V gene: TRBV5-1
CDR3 length: 17
clone size: NA
D gene: TRBD1
CDR3 DNA: TGCGCCAGCAGCCGAGGACAGGCGTCGCTAACGAACACTGAAGCTTTCTTT
CDR3 protein: CASSRGQASLTNTEAFF

J gene: TRBJ2-1
V gene: TRBV18
CDR3 length: 13
clone size: NA
D gene: NA
CDR3 DNA: TGTGCCAGCTCACCGAGGGATGCTAATGAGCAGTTCTTC
CDR3 protein: CASSPRDANEQFF

J gene: TRBJ1-2
V gene: TRBV7-2
CDR3 length: 16
clone size: NA
D gene: NA
CDR3 DNA: TGTGCCAGCAGCCGCAGGGGCAGGGCTGGTAACTATGGCTACACCTTC
CDR3 protein: CASSRRGRAGNYGYTF

J gene: TRBJ1-5
V gene: TRBV28
CDR3 length: 16
clone size: once
D gene: NA
CDR3 DNA: TGTGCCAGCACCTCCCCCACGGGGACCGTGGGGCAGCCCCAGCATTTT
CDR3 protein: CASTSPTGTVGQPQHF

J gene: TRBJ1-5
V gene: TRBV4-2
CDR3 length: 18
clone size: NA
D gene: TRBD1
CDR3 DNA: TGTGCCAGCAGCCAAGACCTCAGTGTGGGACAGTACAATCAGCCCCAGCATTTT
CDR3 protein: CASSQDLSVGQYNQPQHF

J gene: TRBJ2-7
V gene: TRBV5-1
CDR3 length: 14
clone size: NA
D gene: NA
CDR3 DNA: TGCGCCAGCAGCCCCGGGACCGGGACCTACGAGCAGTACTTC
CDR3 protein: CASSPGTGTYEQYF